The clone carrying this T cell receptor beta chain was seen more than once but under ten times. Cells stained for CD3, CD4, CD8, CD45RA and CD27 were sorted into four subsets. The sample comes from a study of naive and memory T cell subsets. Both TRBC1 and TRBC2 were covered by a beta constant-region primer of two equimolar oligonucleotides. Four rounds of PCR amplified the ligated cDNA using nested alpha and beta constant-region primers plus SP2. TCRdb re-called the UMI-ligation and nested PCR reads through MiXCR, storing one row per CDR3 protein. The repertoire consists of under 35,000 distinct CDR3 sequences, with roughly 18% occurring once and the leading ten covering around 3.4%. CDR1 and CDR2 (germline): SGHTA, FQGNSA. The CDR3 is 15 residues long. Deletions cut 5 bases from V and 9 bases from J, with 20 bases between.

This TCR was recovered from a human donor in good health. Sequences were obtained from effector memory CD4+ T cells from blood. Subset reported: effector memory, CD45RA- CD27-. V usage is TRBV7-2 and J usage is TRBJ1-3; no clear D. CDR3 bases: TGTGCCAGCAGCCCGGACGGCCTGACTTCGAGCACCATATATTTT. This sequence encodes CASSPDGLTSSTIYF.